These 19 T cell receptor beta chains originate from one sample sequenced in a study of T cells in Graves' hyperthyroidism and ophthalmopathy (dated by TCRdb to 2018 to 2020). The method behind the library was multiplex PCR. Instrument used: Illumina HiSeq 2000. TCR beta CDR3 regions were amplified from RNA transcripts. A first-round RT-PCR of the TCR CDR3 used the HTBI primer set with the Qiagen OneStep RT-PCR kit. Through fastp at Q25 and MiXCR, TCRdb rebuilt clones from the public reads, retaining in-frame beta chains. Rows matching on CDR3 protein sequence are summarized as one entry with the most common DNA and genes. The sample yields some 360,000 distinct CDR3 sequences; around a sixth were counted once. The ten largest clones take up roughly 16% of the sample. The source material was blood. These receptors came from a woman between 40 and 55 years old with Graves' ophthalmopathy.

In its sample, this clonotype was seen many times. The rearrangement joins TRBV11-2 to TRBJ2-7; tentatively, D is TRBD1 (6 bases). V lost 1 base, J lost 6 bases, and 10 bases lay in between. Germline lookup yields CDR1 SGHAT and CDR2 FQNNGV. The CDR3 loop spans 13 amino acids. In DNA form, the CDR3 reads TGTGCCAGCAGCTTAGTTACAGGGACCGAGCAGTACTTC. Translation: CASSLVTGTEQYF.

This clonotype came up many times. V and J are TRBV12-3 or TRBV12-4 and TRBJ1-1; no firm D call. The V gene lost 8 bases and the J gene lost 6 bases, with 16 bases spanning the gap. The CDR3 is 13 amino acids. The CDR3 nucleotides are TGTGCCAGCCTCCGGGCCACGGAGCCTGAAGCTTTCTTT. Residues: CASLRATEPEAFF.

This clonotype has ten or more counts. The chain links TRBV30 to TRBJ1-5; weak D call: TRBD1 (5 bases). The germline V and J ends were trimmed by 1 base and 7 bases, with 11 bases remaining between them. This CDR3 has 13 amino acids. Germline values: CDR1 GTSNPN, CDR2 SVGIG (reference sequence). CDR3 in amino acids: CAWSEGKGQPQHF. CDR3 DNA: TGTGCCTGGAGTGAGGGGAAGGGGCAGCCCCAGCATTTT.

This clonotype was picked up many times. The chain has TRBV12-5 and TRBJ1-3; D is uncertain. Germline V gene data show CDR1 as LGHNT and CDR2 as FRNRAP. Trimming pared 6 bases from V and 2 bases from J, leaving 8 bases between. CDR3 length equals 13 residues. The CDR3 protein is CASGVPAGNTIYF. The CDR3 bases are TGTGCTAGTGGAGTCCCGGCTGGAAACACCATATATTTT.

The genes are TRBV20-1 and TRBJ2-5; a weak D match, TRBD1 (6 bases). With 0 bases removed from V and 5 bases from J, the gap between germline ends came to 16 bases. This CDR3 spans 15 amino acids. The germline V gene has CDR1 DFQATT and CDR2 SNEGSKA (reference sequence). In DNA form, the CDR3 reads TGCAGTGCTAGAGATCAAGGGGGTTATGTGGAGACCCAGTACTTC. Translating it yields CSARDQGGYVETQYF.

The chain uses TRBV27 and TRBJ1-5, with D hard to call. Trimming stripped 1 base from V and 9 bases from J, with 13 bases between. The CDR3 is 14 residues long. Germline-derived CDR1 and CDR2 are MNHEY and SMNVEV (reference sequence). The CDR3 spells CASSLYAGLGPQHF. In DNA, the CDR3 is TGTGCCAGCAGTTTATATGCAGGCCTCGGGCCCCAGCATTTT.

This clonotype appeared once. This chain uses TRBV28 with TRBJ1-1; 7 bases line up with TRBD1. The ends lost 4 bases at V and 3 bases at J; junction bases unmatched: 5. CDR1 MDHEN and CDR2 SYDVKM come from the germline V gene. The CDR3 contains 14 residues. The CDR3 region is CASSSTTGDTEAFF. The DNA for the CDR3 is TGTGCCAGCAGTTCCACCACAGGGGACACTGAAGCTTTCTTT. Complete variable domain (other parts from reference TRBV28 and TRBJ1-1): DVKVTQSSRYLVKRTGEKVFLECVQDMDHENMFWYRQDPGLGLRLIYFSYDVKMKEKGDIPEGYSVSREKKERFSLILESASTNQTSMYLCASSSTTGDTEAFFGQGTRLTVV.

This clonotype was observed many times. The CDR3 nucleotides are TGTGCCAGCAGTGAAACAGTGAACACTGAAGCTTTCTTT. This translates into CASSETVNTEAFF. This rearrangement joins TRBV6-1 to TRBJ1-1; D is unresolved. Germline CDR1 is MNHNS and CDR2 is SASEGT. Trimming removed 2 bases at V and 0 bases at J, with 4 bases between. CDR3 length: 13 residues.

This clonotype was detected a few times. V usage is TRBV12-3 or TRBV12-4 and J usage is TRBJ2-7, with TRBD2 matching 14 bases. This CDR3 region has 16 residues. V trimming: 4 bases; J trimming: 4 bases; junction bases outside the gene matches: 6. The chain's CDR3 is CASSSPGTSGSYEQYF. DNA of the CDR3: TGTGCCAGCAGTTCCCCGGGGACTAGCGGGAGTTACGAGCAGTACTTC.

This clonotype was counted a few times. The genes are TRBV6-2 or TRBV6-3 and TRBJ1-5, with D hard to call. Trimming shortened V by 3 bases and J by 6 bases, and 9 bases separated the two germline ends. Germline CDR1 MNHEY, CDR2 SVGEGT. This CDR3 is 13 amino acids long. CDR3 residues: CASSYGVIQPQHF. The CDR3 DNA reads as TGTGCCAGCAGTTATGGGGTTATTCAGCCCCAGCATTTT.

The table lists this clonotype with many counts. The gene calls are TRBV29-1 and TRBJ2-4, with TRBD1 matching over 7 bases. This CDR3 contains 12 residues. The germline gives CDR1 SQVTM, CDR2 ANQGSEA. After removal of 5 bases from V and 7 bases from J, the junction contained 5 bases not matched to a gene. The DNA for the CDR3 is TGCAGCGTTCGGGACAGAGCTAACATTCAGTACTTC. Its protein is CSVRDRANIQYF.

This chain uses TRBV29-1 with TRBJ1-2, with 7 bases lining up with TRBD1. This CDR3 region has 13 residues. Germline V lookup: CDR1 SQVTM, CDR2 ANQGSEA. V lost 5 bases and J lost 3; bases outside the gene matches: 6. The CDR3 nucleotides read TGCAGCGTTACGACAGGGACGGACTATGGCTACACCTTC. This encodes CSVTTGTDYGYTF.

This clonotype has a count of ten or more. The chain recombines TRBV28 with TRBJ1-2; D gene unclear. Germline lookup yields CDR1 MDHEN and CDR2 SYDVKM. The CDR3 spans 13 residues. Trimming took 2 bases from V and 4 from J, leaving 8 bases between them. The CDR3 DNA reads TGTGCCAGCAGTTTAGAATTCCGCTATGGCTACACCTTC. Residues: CASSLEFRYGYTF.

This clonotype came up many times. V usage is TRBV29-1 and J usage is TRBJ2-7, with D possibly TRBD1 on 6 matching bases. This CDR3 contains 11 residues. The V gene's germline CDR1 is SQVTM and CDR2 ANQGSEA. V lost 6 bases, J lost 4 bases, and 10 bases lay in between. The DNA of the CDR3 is TGCAGCGTATGGCAGGGGTACGAGCAGTACTTC. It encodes CSVWQGYEQYF.

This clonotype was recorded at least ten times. CDR3 sequence (DNA): TGTGCCAGCAGACAGAGCGGGAGCGCATCCTACGAGCAGTACTTC. Its protein is CASRQSGSASYEQYF. The V and J genes are TRBV28 and TRBJ2-7, with 8 nucleotides matching TRBD2. The CDR3 is made up of 15 amino acids. CDR1 is MDHEN, CDR2 SYDVKM, per germline. The V segment lost 6 bases and the J segment 1 base; nucleotides outside the gene matches: 8.

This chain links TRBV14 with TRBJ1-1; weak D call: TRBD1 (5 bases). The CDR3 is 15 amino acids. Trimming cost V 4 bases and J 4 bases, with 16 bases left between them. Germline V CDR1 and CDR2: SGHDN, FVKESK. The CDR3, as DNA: TGTGCCAGCAGCCGGAGAACAGGCCTGCTCACTGAAGCTTTCTTT. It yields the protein CASSRRTGLLTEAFF. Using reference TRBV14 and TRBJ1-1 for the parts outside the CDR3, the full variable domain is EAGVTQFPSHSVIEKGQTVTLRCDPISGHDNLYWYRRVMGKEIKFLLHFVKESKQDESGMPNNRFLAERTGGTYSTLKVQPAELEDSGVYFCASSRRTGLLTEAFFGQGTRLTVV.

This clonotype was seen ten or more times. CDR3 bases: TGTGCCAGCAGCCAAAACCGACTAGCGGGAGTGGAGACCCAGTACTTC. Protein product: CASSQNRLAGVETQYF. The genes are TRBV3-1 and TRBJ2-5; 12 nucleotides agree with TRBD2. Per germline, CDR1 LGHDT and CDR2 YNNKEL (reference sequence). This CDR3 has 16 residues. The V and J ends lost 2 bases and 5 bases, in that order; junction bases with no gene match: 6.

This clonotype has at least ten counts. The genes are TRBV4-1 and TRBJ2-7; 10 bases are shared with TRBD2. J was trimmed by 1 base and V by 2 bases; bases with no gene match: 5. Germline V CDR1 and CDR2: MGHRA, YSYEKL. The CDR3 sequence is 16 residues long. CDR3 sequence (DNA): TGCGCCAGCAGCCAAAGCCTAGCGGGGGTATCCTACGAGCAGTACTTC. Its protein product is CASSQSLAGVSYEQYF.

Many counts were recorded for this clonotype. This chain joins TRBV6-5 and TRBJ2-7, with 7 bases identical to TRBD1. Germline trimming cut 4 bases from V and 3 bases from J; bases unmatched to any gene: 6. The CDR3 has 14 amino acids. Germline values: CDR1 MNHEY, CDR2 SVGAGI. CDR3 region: CASSSPGQIYEQYF. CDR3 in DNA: TGTGCCAGCAGTTCCCCGGGACAGATCTACGAGCAGTACTTC.